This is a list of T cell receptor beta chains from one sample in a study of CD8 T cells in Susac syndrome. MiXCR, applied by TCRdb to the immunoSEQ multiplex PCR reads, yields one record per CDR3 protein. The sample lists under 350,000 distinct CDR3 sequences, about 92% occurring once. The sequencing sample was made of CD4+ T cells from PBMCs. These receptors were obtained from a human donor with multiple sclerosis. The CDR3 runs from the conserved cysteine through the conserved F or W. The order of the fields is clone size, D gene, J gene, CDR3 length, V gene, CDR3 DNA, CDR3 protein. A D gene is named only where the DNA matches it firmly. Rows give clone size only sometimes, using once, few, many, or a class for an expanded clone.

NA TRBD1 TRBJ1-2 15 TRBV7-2 TGTGCCAGCAGCCCGAGGACAGGGGGTGACTATGGCTACACCTTC CASSPRTGGDYGYTF
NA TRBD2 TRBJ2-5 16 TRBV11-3 TGTGCCAGCAGCACGTGGGGGGGATTGAGTCGGGAGACCCAGTACTTC CASSTWGGLSRETQYF
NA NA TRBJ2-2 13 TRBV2 TGTGCCAGCAGTGAAGAGAGGGCCGGGGAGCTGTTTTTT CASSEERAGELFF
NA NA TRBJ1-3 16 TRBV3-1 TGTGCCAGCAGCCAAACCCCGGGAGTGGCTGGAAACACCATATATTTT CASSQTPGVAGNTIYF
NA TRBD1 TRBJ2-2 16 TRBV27 TGTGCCAGCAGTTCCCCGGGACAGGGCCTCACCGGGGAGCTGTTTTTT CASSSPGQGLTGELFF
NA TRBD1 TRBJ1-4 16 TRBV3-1 TGTGCCAGCAGCCAAAATTCAGGGGGCCCTAATGAAAAACTGTTTTTT CASSQNSGGPNEKLFF
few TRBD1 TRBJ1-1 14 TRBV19 TGTGCCAGTAGTTTGCGGGACAGGAACACTGAAGCTTTCTTT CASSLRDRNTEAFF
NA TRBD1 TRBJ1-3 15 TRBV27 TGTGCCAGCAGTCCTTTCGGGACAGGTCGGCCCACCATATATTTT CASSPFGTGRPTIYF
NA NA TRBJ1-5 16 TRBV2 TGTGCCAGCAGTGAAGAAGAGGCGCTTAGCAATCAGCCCCAGCATTTT CASSEEEALSNQPQHF
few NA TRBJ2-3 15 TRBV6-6 TGTGCCAGCAGTCCCCTGAGGCGGAGCACAGATACGCAGTATTTT CASSPLRRSTDTQYF
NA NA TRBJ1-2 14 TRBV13 TGTGCCAGCAGCACGGGAGCCGGCCAGAGTGGCTACACCTTC CASSTGAGQSGYTF
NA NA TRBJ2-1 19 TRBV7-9 TGTGCCAGCAGCTCCCCGGGCAGGACCTCATACGTCTCCTACAATGAGCAGTTCTTC CASSSPGRTSYVSYNEQFF
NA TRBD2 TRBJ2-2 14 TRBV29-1 TGCAGCGTGGCGACTAGCGGGAATGTCGGGGAGCTGTTTTTT CSVATSGNVGELFF
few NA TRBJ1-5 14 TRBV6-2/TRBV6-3 TGTGCCAGCAGTTACTCCTATAGCAATCAGCCCCAGCATTTT CASSYSYSNQPQHF
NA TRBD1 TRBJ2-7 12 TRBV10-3 TGTGCCATCGCGGGACAGGTCTACGAGCAGTACTTC CAIAGQVYEQYF
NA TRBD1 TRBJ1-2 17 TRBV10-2 TGCGCCAGCAGTGACGGGGTGAGTCGGGACAGGGGTAGCGGCTACACCTTC CASSDGVSRDRGSGYTF
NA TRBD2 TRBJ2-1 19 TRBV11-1 TGTGCCAGCAGCTTAGCGCGCAATTTGGCGGGAGGCTACTACAATGAGCAGTTCTTC CASSLARNLAGGYYNEQFF
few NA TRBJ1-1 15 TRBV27 TGTGCCAGCAGTTTATTGGGGGCGGTAAACACTGAAGCTTTCTTT CASSLLGAVNTEAFF
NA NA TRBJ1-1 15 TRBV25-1 TGTGCCAGCAGTGGTCGAGGGTCAGTCAACACTGAAGCTTTCTTT CASSGRGSVNTEAFF
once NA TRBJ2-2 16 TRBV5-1 TGCGCCAGCAGATCGGGACTGCGCGCGAACACCGGGGAGCTGTTTTTT CASRSGLRANTGELFF
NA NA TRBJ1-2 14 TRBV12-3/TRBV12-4 TGTGCCAGCAGTTCGGCAGGGATCAAATATGGCTACACCTTC CASSSAGIKYGYTF
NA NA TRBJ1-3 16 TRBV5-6 TGTGCCAGCAGCTTGATCAGACACCTCTCTGGAAACACCATATATTTT CASSLIRHLSGNTIYF
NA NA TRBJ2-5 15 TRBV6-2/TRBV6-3 TGTGCCAGCATCCCAGCGGGTAGGGCCAAAGAGACCCAGTACTTC CASIPAGRAKETQYF
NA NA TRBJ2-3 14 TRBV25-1 TGTGCCAGCAGTGAGCCTGGGGCCCGAGATACGCAGTATTTT CASSEPGARDTQYF
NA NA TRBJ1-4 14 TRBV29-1 TGCAGCGTTGGAGGGGCCCCAACTAATGAAAAACTGTTTTTT CSVGGAPTNEKLFF
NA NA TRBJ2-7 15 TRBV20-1 TGCAGTGCTACCCTCGCGGGCGGGGGCTTCAACGAGCAGTACTTC CSATLAGGGFNEQYF
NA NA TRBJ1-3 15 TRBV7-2 TGTGCCAGCAGCCCCGTACTGGGCGGTGGAAACACCATATATTTT CASSPVLGGGNTIYF
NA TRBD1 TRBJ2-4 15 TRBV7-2 TGTGCCAGCAGCTTAGCAGGGGACAGAAGAAACATTCAGTACTTC CASSLAGDRRNIQYF
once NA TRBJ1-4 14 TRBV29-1 TGCAGCGTTGAAGAGGGAACAACTAATGAAAAACTGTTTTTT CSVEEGTTNEKLFF